Each of the 13 T cell receptor beta chains below was sequenced from the same sample in a study of regulatory T cells in long-lasting Graves disease. This sample's time point: persistent/refractory GD, antithyroid drugs over 5 years with positive TRAb. Preparation of the TCR library used RNA extracted from PBMCs. Construction of TCR beta libraries relied on iRepertoire HTBI primers and on Arm-PCR targeting CDR3 regions. TCRdb re-analysed the multiplex PCR reads in MiXCR, keeping a single row per CDR3 protein. The repertoire holds a few hundred thousand distinct CDR3 sequences, with roughly 24% as singletons. The sequenced sample was peripheral blood mononuclear cells (PBMCs), obtained when the disease was refractory, from a patient treated with antithyroid drugs. These receptors originate from a woman aged 40 to 50 with Graves disease.

In its sample, this clonotype was seen many times. This sequence joins TRBV6-1 and TRBJ2-7, with D possibly TRBD1 on 5 matching bases. Germline lookup yields CDR1 MNHNS and CDR2 SASEGT. The CDR3 loop spans 14 amino acids. Between the trimmed V and J ends, which lost 5 bases and 1 base, there was a span of 12 bases. The CDR3 spells CASSPETVSYEQYF. Written as DNA, the CDR3 is TGTGCCAGCAGTCCAGAGACAGTTTCCTACGAGCAGTACTTC.

This clonotype was detected a few times. For the CDR3, the DNA is TGCGCCAGCAGCTTGGGTTTCGGGGGAAAGACCCAGTACTTC. Protein sequence: CASSLGFGGKTQYF. The chain carries TRBV5-1 and TRBJ2-5, with D possibly matching TRBD2 (6 bases). The germline V gene has CDR1 SGHRS and CDR2 YFSETQ. Trimming cost V 0 bases and J 6 bases, with 12 bases left between them. This CDR3 has 14 amino acids.

This sequence joins TRBV6-1 and TRBJ1-1, with D unclear. V lost 7 bases to trimming and J lost 7 bases, with 10 bases between them. The CDR3 loop spans 11 amino acids. Germline V lookup: CDR1 MNHNS, CDR2 SASEGT. The CDR3 spells CASIAGLEAFF. In nucleotides, the CDR3 is TGTGCCAGCATAGCCGGTCTTGAAGCTTTCTTT.

As for this clonotype: This may arise from a read error, as a much more abundant clone is one base away. The V call is TRBV18, the J call TRBJ2-7; 7 bases are a match to TRBD1. There are 15 residues in the CDR3. The V gene's germline CDR1 is KGHSH and CDR2 LQKENI. V shed 0 bases and J 4 bases; nucleotides not matched to a gene: 6. Written as DNA, the CDR3 is TGTGCCAGCTCACCACCGAGGGGGCAGGTTTACGAGCAGTACTTC. Its protein product is CASSPPRGQVYEQYF.

Note on this clonotype: This may be a read error, as it is one base from a much larger clone. Since the CDR3 does not end with the conserved phenylalanine or tryptophan, this likely comes from a read error. This chain connects TRBV2 to TRBJ1-1; 11 nucleotides agree with TRBD1. The CDR3 has 15 residues. V was clipped by 6 bases and J by 1 base; unmatched bases: 4. Germline V gene data show CDR1 as SNHLY and CDR2 as FYNNEI. CDR3 nucleotides: TGTGCCAGCAGAAAAGGACAGGGGGCGAACACTGAAGCTTTCCTT. This gives the protein CASRKGQGANTEAFL.

Notes on this clonotype: This may be a read error, as it is one base from a much larger clone. The V call is TRBV12-3 or TRBV12-4, the J call TRBJ2-5; D is undetermined. The CDR3 sequence is 13 residues long. V lost 3 bases, J lost 6 bases, and 11 bases lay in between. CDR3 loop: CASSFGQCQTQYF. The CDR3 DNA reads TGTGCCAGCAGTTTCGGGCAGTGTCAGACCCAGTACTTC.

The gene calls are TRBV4-1 and TRBJ2-7; weak D call: TRBD1 (6 bases). CDR1 is MGHRA and CDR2 is YSYEKL in the germline V gene. V was cut by 0 bases and J by 3 bases, with 6 bases left in between. The CDR3 totals 13 residues. DNA for the CDR3: TGCGCCAGCAGCCAAGACAGGGGCTACGAGCAGTACTTC. Its translation is CASSQDRGYEQYF.

Concerning this clonotype itself: Just one base apart from a much larger clone, this may be a read error. The V gene is TRBV5-6, the J gene TRBJ2-5; D uncertain. Germline V gene data show CDR1 as SGHDT and CDR2 as YYEEEE. The CDR3 loop spans 14 amino acids. CDR3: CVSSKLGPQETQYF. CDR3 in DNA: TGTGTCAGCAGCAAGCTCGGGCCCCAAGAGACCCAGTACTTC. The complete variable domain, with remaining parts taken from reference TRBV5-6 and TRBJ2-5, reads DAGVTQSPTHLIKTRGQQVTLRCSPKSGHDTVSWYQQALGQGPQFIFQYYEEEERQRGNFPDRFSGHQFPNYSSELNVNALLLGDSALYLCVSSKLGPQETQYFGPGTRLLVL.

This clonotype was recorded many times. V and J are TRBV29-1 and TRBJ2-7; 11 bases are shared with TRBD2. CDR3 length equals 12 residues. Looked up from germline, CDR1 is SQVTM and CDR2 is ANQGSEA. V was clipped by 6 bases and J by 3 bases; unmatched bases: 1. This CDR3 is CSVGTSGYEQYF. Here the CDR3 DNA reads TGCAGCGTCGGGACTAGCGGCTACGAGCAGTACTTC.

At least ten counts were recorded for this clonotype. The chain carries TRBV11-2 and TRBJ2-7; 7 bases map to TRBD1. V shed 5 bases, J shed 3 bases, and the junction held 10 bases outside the gene matches. The CDR3 runs to 15 residues. CDR1 and CDR2 (germline): SGHAT, FQNNGV. The DNA for the CDR3 is TGTGCCAGCAGCACGAACGGACAGGACTTCTACGAGCAGTACTTC. Protein: CASSTNGQDFYEQYF.

There are a few counts of this clonotype. The genes are TRBV27 and TRBJ2-7; no clear D gene. CDR3 length equals 14 residues. Trimming pared 2 bases from V and 4 bases from J, leaving 12 bases between. Germline V CDR1 and CDR2: MNHEY, SMNVEV (reference sequence). This CDR3 reads CASSLGPPKYEQYF. The CDR3 DNA follows: TGTGCCAGCAGTTTAGGGCCTCCTAAATACGAGCAGTACTTC.

This clonotype was recorded a few times. The chain uses TRBV19 and TRBJ2-3; possible D gene TRBD1, 6 bases. Deletions cut 10 bases from V and 2 bases from J, with 28 bases between. The CDR3 extends over 18 amino acids. Germline V gives CDR1 LNHDA, CDR2 SQIVND (reference sequence). CDR3 nucleotides: TGTGCCACCTTAAAGGAGTTTGACAGGTTTCCGACCACAGATACGCAGTATTTT. This encodes CATLKEFDRFPTTDTQYF.

This clonotype has a count of ten or more. The V and J genes are TRBV28 and TRBJ1-1; the match to TRBD1 covers 8 bases. Germline V gene lookup returns CDR1 MDHEN and CDR2 SYDVKM. Trimming took 7 bases from V and 1 from J; bases not matched to a gene: 8. This CDR3 is 15 amino acids long. The CDR3 DNA reads as TGTGCCAGCACCTCAACCGGGACAGGGAACACTGAAGCTTTCTTT. It encodes CASTSTGTGNTEAFF.